The 19 T cell receptor beta chains below all came from one sample that was sequenced in a study of shared clonotypes between healthy human individuals. Sequencing was performed with immunoSEQ multiplex PCR; in TCRdb, only in-frame clones are kept and a portion is missing. The sample holds about 1 million clones, roughly 70% seen once. Sequenced material: memory CD4+ T cells sorted from blood. Regarding subset: CD45RA-negative fraction. The receptors were sampled from a man in his late teens or twenties in good health.

The J gene is TRBJ2-2, the V gene TRBV5-1, with D perhaps TRBD2 (6 bases). Germline V CDR1 and CDR2: SGHRS, YFSETQ. The CDR3 loop spans 16 amino acids. V lost 5 bases to trimming and J lost 4 bases, with 18 bases between them. The chain's CDR3 is CASRTGVSLGTGELFF. CDR3 coding DNA: TGCGCCAGCAGGACGGGAGTTTCACTGGGCACCGGGGAGCTGTTTTTT.

J is TRBJ1-2 and V is TRBV10-3; D is possibly TRBD1 (5 bases). The CDR3 sequence is 14 residues long. The V end lost 8 bases, the J end lost 8 bases, and 21 bases lay between the germline ends. The V gene's germline CDR1 is ENHRY and CDR2 SYGVKD. CDR3 loop: CAIWGTGLEGGYTF. CDR3 bases: TGTGCCATCTGGGGGACGGGGCTTGAGGGAGGCTACACCTTC.

This clone showed up just a few times. This chain uses TRBV2 with TRBJ1-5; D not resolved. V dropped 2 bases and J dropped 3 bases, with 8 bases sitting between them. CDR3 length: 14 amino acids. Per the germline V gene, CDR1 is SNHLY and CDR2 is FYNNEI. CDR3 sequence reads: CASSETQNNQPQHF. CDR3 coding DNA: TGTGCCAGCAGTGAAACACAGAACAATCAGCCCCAGCATTTT.

The chain joins TRBV6-1 to TRBJ2-2, with 7 nucleotides matching TRBD1. The ends lost 5 bases at V and 2 bases at J; junction bases unmatched: 5. Germline values: CDR1 MNHNS, CDR2 SASEGT. The CDR3 spans 15 residues. The CDR3 coding sequence is TGTGCCAGCAGTTGGGACAGCTACAACACCGGGGAGCTGTTTTTT. It specifies CASSWDSYNTGELFF.

This clone was found a few times. The chain couples TRBV6-6 to TRBJ2-3; possible D gene TRBD1, 5 bases. This CDR3 has 15 residues. Trimming left V 0 bases short and J 4 bases short, with 11 bases between. The germline V gene encodes CDR1 MNHNY and CDR2 SVGAGI (reference sequence). The CDR3 is CASSYSPRVADTQYF. CDR3 bases: TGTGCCAGCAGTTACTCCCCCAGGGTGGCAGATACGCAGTATTTT.

This clone appeared once. The V gene is TRBV7-9, the J gene TRBJ2-3, with TRBD2 identical over 13 bases. Germline CDR1 and CDR2: SEHNR and FQNEAQ (reference sequence). This CDR3 contains 18 residues. V shed 5 bases, J shed 1 base, and the junction held 9 bases outside the gene matches. CDR3 amino acids: CASSPRTSGGQRTDTQYF. DNA of the CDR3: TGTGCCAGCAGCCCCCGGACTAGCGGGGGTCAACGCACAGATACGCAGTATTTT.

The CDR3 loop is CATSRDRGSGRSYHNEQFF. DNA for the CDR3: TGTGCCACCAGCAGAGATCGAGGTAGCGGGAGGTCTTACCACAATGAGCAGTTCTTC. This rearrangement joins TRBV15 to TRBJ2-1; TRBD2 matches 10 bases. This CDR3 has 19 amino acids. V was clipped by 0 bases and J by 5 bases; unmatched bases: 13. Per germline, CDR1 LNHNV and CDR2 YYDKDF (reference sequence).

The V gene is TRBV6-1, the J gene TRBJ1-2, with a tentative D call TRBD1 (6 bases). This CDR3 is built from 15 residues. Germline V gene data show CDR1 as MNHNS and CDR2 as SASEGT. Deletions cut 7 bases from V and 0 bases from J, with 15 bases between. The CDR3 nucleotides are TGTGCCAGCACTTTAAAGGGGGGAGCTAACTATGGCTACACCTTC. This gives the protein CASTLKGGANYGYTF.

The chain joins TRBV6-1 to TRBJ1-1; D is possibly TRBD1 (6 bases). CDR3 length: 15 residues. Trimming left V 2 bases short and J 0 bases short, with 10 bases between. Germline V gene sequence: CDR1 MNHNS, CDR2 SASEGT. CDR3 amino acids: CASSEFRGLNTEAFF. CDR3 sequence (DNA): TGTGCCAGCAGTGAATTTAGGGGGTTGAACACTGAAGCTTTCTTT.

The genes are TRBV28 and TRBJ2-3; perhaps TRBD2 as D (5 bases). The CDR3 runs to 16 residues. V gave up 5 bases and J gave up 3 bases, with 18 bases separating them. Germline V gives CDR1 MDHEN, CDR2 SYDVKM. DNA for the CDR3: TGTGCCAGCAGTCCCGCGGGTGGTTTTTGGACAGATACGCAGTATTTT. Translation: CASSPAGGFWTDTQYF.

This chain joins TRBV2 and TRBJ2-7; 8 nucleotides agree with TRBD1. Per germline, CDR1 SNHLY and CDR2 FYNNEI. V gave up 8 bases and J gave up 2 bases; unmatched junction bases: 5. CDR3 length: 13 amino acids. In nucleotides, the CDR3 is TGTGCCAGCGTGGGACAGGTAGCCTACGAGCAGTACTTC. It is translated as CASVGQVAYEQYF. Complete variable domain (other parts from reference TRBV2 and TRBJ2-7): EPEVTQTPSHQVTQMGQEVILRCVPISNHLYFYWYRQILGQKVEFLVSFYNNEISEKSEIFDDQFSVERPDGSNFTLKIRSTKLEDSAMYFCASVGQVAYEQYFGPGTRLTVT.

The chain is built from TRBV5-1 and TRBJ1-6; TRBD1 agrees at 10 bases. From germline, CDR1 is SGHRS and CDR2 YFSETQ. The ends lost 4 bases at V and 8 bases at J; junction bases unmatched: 3. The CDR3 is made up of 14 amino acids. The CDR3: CASSQGQGYSPLHF. The CDR3 DNA sequence: TGCGCCAGCAGCCAGGGACAGGGGTATTCACCCCTCCACTTT.

The chain combines TRBV19 with TRBJ2-5; D ambiguous. The CDR3 runs to 13 residues. CDR1 is LNHDA and CDR2 is SQIVND in the germline V gene (reference sequence). V shed 4 bases and J shed 2 bases, with 8 bases lying between them. CDR3 DNA: TGTGCCAGTAGTACCCAGATTCAAGAGACCCAGTACTTC. As protein: CASSTQIQETQYF.

This chain uses TRBV10-3 with TRBJ2-3; 7 nucleotides line up with TRBD1. From germline, CDR1 is ENHRY and CDR2 SYGVKD. V gave up 6 bases and J gave up 5 bases; unmatched junction bases: 5. The CDR3 runs 13 residues. The CDR3 coding sequence is TGTGCCATCAGACTAACAGGGGAAGATACGCAGTATTTT. Its protein is CAIRLTGEDTQYF.

This clone was counted only a few times. The same CDR3 can be traced to other DNA sequences in this sample. The V gene is TRBV6-1, the J gene TRBJ2-7, with TRBD2 identical over 7 bases. V lost 2 bases to trimming and J lost 2 bases; unmatched junction nucleotides: 3. The length of the CDR3 is 14 residues. CDR1 and CDR2 from the germline V gene are MNHNS and SASEGT. CDR3 nucleotide sequence: TGTGCCAGCAGTGAAAGGGGAGGGACCTACGAGCAGTACTTC. It is translated as CASSERGGTYEQYF.

The chain uses TRBV7-8 and TRBJ2-2; the D gene is possibly TRBD1 (5 bases). The CDR3 covers 15 residues. Deletions cut 3 bases from V and 3 bases from J, with 11 bases between. CDR1 and CDR2 (germline): SGHVS, FQNEAQ. CDR3 sequence reads: CASSLERGDTGELFF. CDR3 sequence (DNA): TGTGCCAGCAGCTTGGAAAGGGGCGACACCGGGGAGCTGTTTTTT.

This clone has more than one count but fewer than ten. The rearrangement joins TRBV10-3 to TRBJ1-6; tentative D call: TRBD1 (6 bases). Per the germline V gene, CDR1 is ENHRY and CDR2 is SYGVKD. Between the trimmed V and J ends, which lost 4 bases and 4 bases, there was a span of 8 bases. CDR3 length equals 14 residues. Here the CDR3 DNA reads TGTGCCATCAGTGCAGGACAGTATAATTCACCCCTCCACTTT. This gives the protein CAISAGQYNSPLHF.

This sequence joins TRBV30 and TRBJ2-5; D may be TRBD2 (5 bases). Germline V CDR1 and CDR2: GTSNPN, SVGIG (reference sequence). The CDR3 runs to 13 residues. V was pared by 0 bases and J by 5 bases, with 10 bases between. For the CDR3, the DNA is TGTGCCTGGAGTGTACCGAGCGGTGAGACCCAGTACTTC. It yields the protein CAWSVPSGETQYF.

The chain carries TRBV29-1 and TRBJ1-6; the D gene is possibly TRBD1 (6 bases). Looked up from germline, CDR1 is SQVTM and CDR2 is ANQGSEA. The CDR3 length is 11 residues. The CDR3 DNA is TGCAGGGGACATAGGAATTCACCCCTCCACTTT. It codes for CRGHRNSPLHF. Full variable domain (remainder filled in from reference TRBV29-1 and TRBJ1-6): SAVISQKPSRDICQRGTSLTIQCQVDSQVTMMFWYRQQPGQSLTLIATANQGSEATYESGFVIDKFPISRPNLTFSTLTVSNMSPEDSSIYLCRGHRNSPLHFGNGTRLTVT.